These 10 T cell receptor beta chains share one sample of origin, sequenced in a study of CD8 T cells in Susac syndrome. The authors reverse transcribed roughly 0.5 to 1 ug RNA with random hexamers. TCRdb independently ran MiXCR on the immunoSEQ multiplex PCR reads; one entry per CDR3 protein. The sample lists fewer than 150,000 distinct CDR3 sequences; over 85% were seen once. The sequenced sample consisted of CD8+ T cells from PBMCs. All receptors derive from a human donor in good health.

The V call is TRBV6-5, the J call TRBJ1-1; D gene uncertain. There are 13 residues in the CDR3. Germline V gene data show CDR1 as MNHEY and CDR2 as SVGAGI. The V gene lost 5 bases and the J gene lost 1 base, with 8 bases spanning the gap. CDR3 loop: CASSIAPNTEAFF. The CDR3 DNA is TGTGCCAGCAGTATTGCACCGAACACTGAAGCTTTCTTT.

The rearrangement joins TRBV9 to TRBJ2-6, with D perhaps TRBD1 (5 bases). Germline loops: CDR1 SGDLS, CDR2 YYNGEE. The CDR3 sequence is 17 residues long. V dropped 2 bases and J dropped 0 bases, with 12 bases sitting between them. The CDR3 sequence: CASSVATDDSGANVLTF. The CDR3, as DNA: TGTGCCAGCAGCGTTGCGACAGACGACTCTGGGGCCAACGTCCTGACTTTC.

The gene calls are TRBV28 and TRBJ2-3, with TRBD2 identical over 10 bases. The germline gives CDR1 MDHEN, CDR2 SYDVKM. This CDR3 has 19 amino acids. With V trimmed by 3 bases and J by 7 bases, 19 bases remained unmatched. CDR3 residues: CASSLPTEGLAGDINTQYF. CDR3 nucleotides: TGTGCCAGCAGTTTGCCCACAGAAGGGCTAGCGGGAGATATAAATACGCAGTATTTT.

The chain couples TRBV9 to TRBJ1-2; possibly TRBD1 for D (6 bases). With 2 bases removed from V and 4 bases from J, the gap between germline ends came to 18 bases. CDR1 and CDR2 from the germline V gene are SGDLS and YYNGEE. The CDR3 totals 16 residues. The CDR3 DNA sequence: TGTGCCAGCAGCGTGAGTGTACAGGGCTTAACCTATGGCTACACCTTC. Translating gives CASSVSVQGLTYGYTF.

V gene TRBV2 combines with J gene TRBJ2-7, with 8 bases aligning to TRBD1. V was pared by 0 bases and J by 4 bases, with 5 bases of the junction left unmatched. Germline-derived CDR1 and CDR2 are SNHLY and FYNNEI. This CDR3 is built from 15 residues. CDR3 protein: CASSEALGTGYEQYF. The CDR3 DNA sequence: TGTGCCAGCAGTGAAGCGCTTGGGACAGGATACGAGCAGTACTTC.

V gene TRBV27 combines with J gene TRBJ2-1, with a weak D call TRBD2 (5 bases). Trimming took 3 bases from V and 9 from J, leaving 15 bases between them. The germline CDR1 and CDR2 sequences are MNHEY and SMNVEV (reference sequence). The CDR3 length is 14 residues. The CDR3 loop is CASSFVRERTEQFF. DNA for the CDR3: TGTGCCAGCAGTTTTGTTAGGGAGAGGACTGAGCAGTTCTTC.

The chain has TRBV7-9 and TRBJ1-3; no definite D call. This CDR3 is built from 14 residues. V lost 5 bases and J 3 bases, leaving 11 bases between the germline ends. Germline assignment: CDR1 SEHNR and CDR2 FQNEAQ (reference sequence). The CDR3 here is CASSPGGNGNTIYF. The CDR3 DNA is TGTGCCAGCAGCCCGGGAGGAAATGGAAACACCATATATTTT.

V gene TRBV12-3 or TRBV12-4 combines with J gene TRBJ2-5, with 8 positions matching TRBD1. The V segment lost 6 bases and the J segment 5 bases; nucleotides outside the gene matches: 5. The CDR3 is made up of 13 amino acids. In DNA, the CDR3 is TGTGCCAGCAGGGAGACAGGGGAGGAGACCCAGTACTTC. This codes for CASRETGEETQYF.

V is TRBV4-1 and J is TRBJ2-2; TRBD2 agrees at 9 bases. The CDR3 extends over 17 amino acids. The V segment lost 1 base and the J segment 4 bases; nucleotides outside the gene matches: 7. From germline, CDR1 is MGHRA and CDR2 YSYEKL. CDR3 DNA: TGCGCCAGCAGCCAAGGAATAGCGGGAGCAGTCACCGGGGAGCTGTTTTTT. It yields the protein CASSQGIAGAVTGELFF.

The sample holds one count of this clonotype. The genes are TRBV6-1 and TRBJ2-1; maybe TRBD1 (5 bases). V was pared by 2 bases and J by 5 bases, with 10 bases between. The CDR3 is made up of 14 amino acids. CDR1 and CDR2 from the germline V gene are MNHNS and SASEGT. The CDR3 region has the DNA TGTGCCAGCAGTGAATTACAGGCGGACAATGAGCAGTTCTTC. It translates to CASSELQADNEQFF.